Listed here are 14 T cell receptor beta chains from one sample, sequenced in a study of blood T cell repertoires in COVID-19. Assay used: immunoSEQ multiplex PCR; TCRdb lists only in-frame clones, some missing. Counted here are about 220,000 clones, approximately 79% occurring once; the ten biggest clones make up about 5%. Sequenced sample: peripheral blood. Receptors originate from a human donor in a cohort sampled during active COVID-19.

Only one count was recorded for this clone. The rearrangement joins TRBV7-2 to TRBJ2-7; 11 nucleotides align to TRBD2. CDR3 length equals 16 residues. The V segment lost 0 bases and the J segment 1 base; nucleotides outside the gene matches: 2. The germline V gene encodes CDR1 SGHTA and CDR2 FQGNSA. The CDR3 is CASSLARTSGSYEQYF. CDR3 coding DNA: TGTGCCAGCAGCTTAGCGCGGACTAGCGGGTCCTACGAGCAGTACTTC.

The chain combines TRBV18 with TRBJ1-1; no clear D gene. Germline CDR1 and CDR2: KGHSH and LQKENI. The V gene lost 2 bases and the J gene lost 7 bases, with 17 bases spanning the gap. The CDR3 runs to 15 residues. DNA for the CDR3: TGTGCCAGCTCACCAAACGGGGTGGGATCTGTTGAAGCTTTCTTT. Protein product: CASSPNGVGSVEAFF.

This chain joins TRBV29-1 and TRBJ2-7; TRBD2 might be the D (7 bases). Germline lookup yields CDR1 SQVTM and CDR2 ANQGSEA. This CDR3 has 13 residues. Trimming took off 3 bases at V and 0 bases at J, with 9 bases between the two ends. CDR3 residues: CSVDAGASYEQYF. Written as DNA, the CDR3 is TGCAGCGTTGATGCGGGGGCCTCCTACGAGCAGTACTTC.

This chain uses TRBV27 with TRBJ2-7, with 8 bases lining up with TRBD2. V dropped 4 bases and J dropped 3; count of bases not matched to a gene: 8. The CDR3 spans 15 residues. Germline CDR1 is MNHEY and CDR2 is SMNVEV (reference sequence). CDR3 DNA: TGTGCCAGCAGTTCTCCGGGACTAGGAAGCTACGAGCAGTACTTC. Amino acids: CASSSPGLGSYEQYF.

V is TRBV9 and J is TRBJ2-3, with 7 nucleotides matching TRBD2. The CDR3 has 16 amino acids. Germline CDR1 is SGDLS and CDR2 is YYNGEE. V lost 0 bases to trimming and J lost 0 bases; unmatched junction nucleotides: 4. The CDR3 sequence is CASSVGGSGSTDTQYF. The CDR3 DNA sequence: TGTGCCAGCAGCGTAGGAGGTAGCGGGAGCACAGATACGCAGTATTTT.

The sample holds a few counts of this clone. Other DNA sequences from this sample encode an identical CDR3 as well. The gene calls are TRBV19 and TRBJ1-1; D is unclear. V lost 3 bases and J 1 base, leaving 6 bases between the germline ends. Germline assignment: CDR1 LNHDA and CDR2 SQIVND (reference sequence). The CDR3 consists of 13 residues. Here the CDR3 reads CASSIGRNTEAFF. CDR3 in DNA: TGTGCCAGTAGTATTGGCAGGAACACTGAAGCTTTCTTT.

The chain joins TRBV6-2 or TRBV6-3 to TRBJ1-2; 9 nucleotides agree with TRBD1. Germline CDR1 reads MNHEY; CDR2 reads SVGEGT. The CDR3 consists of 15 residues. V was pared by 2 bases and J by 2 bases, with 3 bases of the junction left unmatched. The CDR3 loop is CASSYGDRVNYGYTF. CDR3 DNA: TGTGCCAGCAGTTACGGGGACAGGGTCAACTATGGCTACACCTTC.

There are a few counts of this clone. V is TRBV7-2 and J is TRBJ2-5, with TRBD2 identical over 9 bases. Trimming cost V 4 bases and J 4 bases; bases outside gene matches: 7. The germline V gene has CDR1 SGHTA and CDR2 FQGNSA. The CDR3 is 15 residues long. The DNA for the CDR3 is TGTGCCAGCAGCTCCGTGGGCGGGAGGGGAGAGACCCAGTACTTC. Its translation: CASSSVGGRGETQYF. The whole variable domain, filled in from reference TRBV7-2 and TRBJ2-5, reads GAGVSQSPSNKVTEKGKDVELRCDPISGHTALYWYRQSLGQGLEFLIYFQGNSAPDKSGLPSDRFSAERTGGSVSTLTIQRTQQEDSAVYLCASSSVGGRGETQYFGPGTRLLVL.

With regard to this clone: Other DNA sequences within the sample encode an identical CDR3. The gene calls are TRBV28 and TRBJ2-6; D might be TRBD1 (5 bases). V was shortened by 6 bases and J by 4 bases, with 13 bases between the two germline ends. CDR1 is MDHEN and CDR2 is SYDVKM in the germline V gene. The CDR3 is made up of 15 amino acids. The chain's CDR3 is CASSLRGSGANVLTF. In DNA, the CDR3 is TGTGCCAGCAGCCTTAGGGGATCCGGGGCCAACGTCCTGACTTTC.

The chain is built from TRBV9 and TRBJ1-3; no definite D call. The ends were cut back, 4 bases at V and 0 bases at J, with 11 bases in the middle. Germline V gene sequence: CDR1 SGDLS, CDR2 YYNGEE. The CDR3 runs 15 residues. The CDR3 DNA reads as TGTGCCAGCAGCTGGACGGGGAGCTCTGGAAACACCATATATTTT. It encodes CASSWTGSSGNTIYF.

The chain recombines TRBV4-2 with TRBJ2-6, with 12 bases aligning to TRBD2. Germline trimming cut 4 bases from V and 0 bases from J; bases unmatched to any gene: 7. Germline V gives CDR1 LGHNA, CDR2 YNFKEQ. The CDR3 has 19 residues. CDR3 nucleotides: TGTGCCAGCAGCCGCGTGACTAGCGGGGGCCCCTCTGGGGCCAACGTCCTGACTTTC. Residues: CASSRVTSGGPSGANVLTF.

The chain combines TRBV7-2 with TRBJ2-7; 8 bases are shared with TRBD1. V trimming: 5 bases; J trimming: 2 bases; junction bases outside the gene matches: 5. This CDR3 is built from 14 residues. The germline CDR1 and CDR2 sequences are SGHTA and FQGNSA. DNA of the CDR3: TGTGCCAGCAGCCCCAAGACAGGGGCCTACGAGCAGTACTTC. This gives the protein CASSPKTGAYEQYF.

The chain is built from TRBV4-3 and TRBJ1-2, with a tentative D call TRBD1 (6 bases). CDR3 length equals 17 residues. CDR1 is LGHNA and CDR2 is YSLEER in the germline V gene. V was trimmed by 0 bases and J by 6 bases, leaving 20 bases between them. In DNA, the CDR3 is TGCGCCAGCAGCCAAGAATCTGGGACAAGAGGGTTAAATGGCTACACCTTC. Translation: CASSQESGTRGLNGYTF.

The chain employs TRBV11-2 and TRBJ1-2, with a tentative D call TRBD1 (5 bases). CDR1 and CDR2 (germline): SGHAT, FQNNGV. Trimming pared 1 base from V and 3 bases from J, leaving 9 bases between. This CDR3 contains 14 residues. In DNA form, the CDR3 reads TGTGCCAGCAGCTTAGGGGGCTCCGACTATGGCTACACCTTC. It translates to CASSLGGSDYGYTF.